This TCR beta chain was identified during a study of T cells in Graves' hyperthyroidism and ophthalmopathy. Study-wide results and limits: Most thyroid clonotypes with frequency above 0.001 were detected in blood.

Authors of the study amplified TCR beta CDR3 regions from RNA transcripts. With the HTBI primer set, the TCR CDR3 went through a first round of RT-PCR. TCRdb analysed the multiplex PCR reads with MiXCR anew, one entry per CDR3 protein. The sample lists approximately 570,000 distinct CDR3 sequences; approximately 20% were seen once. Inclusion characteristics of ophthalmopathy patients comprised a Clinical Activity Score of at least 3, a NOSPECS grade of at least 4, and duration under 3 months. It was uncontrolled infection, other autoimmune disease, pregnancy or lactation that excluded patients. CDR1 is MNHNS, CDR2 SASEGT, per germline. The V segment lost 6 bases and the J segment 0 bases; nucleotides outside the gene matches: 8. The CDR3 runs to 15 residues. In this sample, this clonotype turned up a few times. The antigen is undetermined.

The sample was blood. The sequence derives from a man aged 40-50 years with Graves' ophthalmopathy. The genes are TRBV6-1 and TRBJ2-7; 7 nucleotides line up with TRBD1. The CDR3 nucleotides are TGTGCCAGCAGGATGAACCGGGACAGCTCCTACGAGCAGTACTTC. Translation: CASRMNRDSSYEQYF.